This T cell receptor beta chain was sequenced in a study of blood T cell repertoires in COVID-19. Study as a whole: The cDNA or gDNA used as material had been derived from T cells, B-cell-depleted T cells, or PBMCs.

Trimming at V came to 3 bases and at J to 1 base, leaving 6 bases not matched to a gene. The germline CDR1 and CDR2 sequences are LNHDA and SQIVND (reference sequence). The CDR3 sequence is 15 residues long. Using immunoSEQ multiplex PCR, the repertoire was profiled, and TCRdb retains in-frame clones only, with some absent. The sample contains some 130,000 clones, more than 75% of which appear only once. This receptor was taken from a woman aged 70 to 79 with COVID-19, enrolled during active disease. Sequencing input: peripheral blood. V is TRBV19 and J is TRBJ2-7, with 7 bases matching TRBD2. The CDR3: CASSMGASGSYEQYF. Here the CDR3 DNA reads TGTGCCAGTAGTATGGGTGCTAGCGGTTCCTACGAGCAGTACTTC.